A selection of T cell receptor beta chains follows, all from one sample in a study of T cell changes during pregnancy in multiple sclerosis. The assay was immunoSEQ multiplex PCR, and TCRdb's table has in-frame clones only and misses some. This table holds some 60,000 clones, around 90% found once. The source was peripheral blood, collected after pregnancy. The source is a female donor in good health, enrolled as a control in a pregnancy study. Both conserved end residues are part of each CDR3. The order of the fields is V gene, J gene, D gene, clone size, CDR3 protein, CDR3 DNA. D genes are given only for firm matches. The size entry is marked missing in some rows and otherwise reads once, few, many or a size class.

v_call: TRBV7-9; j_call: TRBJ1-2; d_call: -; clone_size: once; cdr3_aa: CASTPPTGSNYGYTF; cdr3_nt: TGTGCCAGCACCCCCCCGACAGGATCTAACTATGGCTACACCTTC
v_call: TRBV6-5; j_call: TRBJ1-2; d_call: -; clone_size: -; cdr3_aa: CASRGWAGNDYGYTF; cdr3_nt: TGTGCCAGCAGAGGGTGGGCAGGGAACGACTATGGCTACACCTTC
v_call: TRBV5-1; j_call: TRBJ2-6; d_call: -; clone_size: once; cdr3_aa: CASSFTGSGANVLTF; cdr3_nt: TGCGCCAGCAGCTTTACAGGCTCTGGGGCCAACGTCCTGACTTTC
v_call: TRBV5-6; j_call: TRBJ1-2; d_call: TRBD1; clone_size: few; cdr3_aa: CASSLWTGSRFGYTF; cdr3_nt: TGTGCCAGCAGTCTATGGACAGGGTCGCGGTTTGGCTACACCTTC
v_call: TRBV6-5; j_call: TRBJ1-1; d_call: -; clone_size: -; cdr3_aa: CASSPGAGAGTEAFF; cdr3_nt: TGTGCCAGCAGTCCCGGGGCAGGGGCAGGGACTGAAGCTTTCTTT
v_call: TRBV13; j_call: TRBJ2-7; d_call: -; clone_size: -; cdr3_aa: CASSKNLETFSYEQYF; cdr3_nt: TGTGCCAGCAGCAAAAACCTGGAGACCTTCTCCTACGAGCAGTACTTC
v_call: TRBV28; j_call: TRBJ1-1; d_call: -; clone_size: -; cdr3_aa: CASSSTGTANTEAFF; cdr3_nt: TGTGCCAGCAGTTCAACAGGGACGGCGAACACTGAAGCTTTCTTT
v_call: TRBV2; j_call: TRBJ2-7; d_call: -; clone_size: -; cdr3_aa: CASSPINREPTTYEQYF; cdr3_nt: TGTGCCAGCAGTCCTATCAACCGGGAACCCACAACCTACGAGCAGTACTTC
v_call: TRBV7-9; j_call: TRBJ2-5; d_call: TRBD2; clone_size: -; cdr3_aa: CASSLAGGGSQETQYF; cdr3_nt: TGTGCCAGCAGCTTAGCCGGGGGGGGCTCTCAAGAGACCCAGTACTTC
v_call: TRBV14; j_call: TRBJ2-7; d_call: -; clone_size: -; cdr3_aa: CASSQESSIPTPQYF; cdr3_nt: TGTGCCAGCAGCCAAGAATCATCCATTCCTACGCCGCAGTACTTC
v_call: TRBV29-1; j_call: TRBJ2-7; d_call: TRBD2; clone_size: once; cdr3_aa: CSVSLVVSSGRAQQYF; cdr3_nt: TGCAGCGTTTCCCTGGTGGTCTCTAGCGGGAGGGCCCAACAGTACTTC
v_call: TRBV28; j_call: TRBJ2-1; d_call: TRBD1; clone_size: -; cdr3_aa: CASSRAGTGYNEQFF; cdr3_nt: TGTGCCAGCAGTCGAGCCGGGACAGGGTACAATGAGCAGTTCTTC
v_call: TRBV7-2; j_call: TRBJ2-7; d_call: -; clone_size: once; cdr3_aa: CASSLGRSYEQYF; cdr3_nt: TGTGCCAGCAGCTTAGGCAGAAGTTACGAGCAGTACTTC
v_call: TRBV4-2; j_call: TRBJ2-2; d_call: -; clone_size: -; cdr3_aa: CASSQDLGRVNGELFF; cdr3_nt: TGTGCCAGCAGCCAAGATTTGGGCAGGGTTAACGGGGAGCTGTTTTTT
v_call: TRBV6-1; j_call: TRBJ1-2; d_call: -; clone_size: -; cdr3_aa: CAISQGLGYGYTF; cdr3_nt: TGTGCCATTTCACAGGGTTTAGGGTATGGCTACACCTTC
v_call: TRBV10-3; j_call: TRBJ1-1; d_call: -; clone_size: -; cdr3_aa: CAISERTAEAFF; cdr3_nt: TGTGCCATCAGTGAAAGAACTGCCGAAGCTTTCTTT